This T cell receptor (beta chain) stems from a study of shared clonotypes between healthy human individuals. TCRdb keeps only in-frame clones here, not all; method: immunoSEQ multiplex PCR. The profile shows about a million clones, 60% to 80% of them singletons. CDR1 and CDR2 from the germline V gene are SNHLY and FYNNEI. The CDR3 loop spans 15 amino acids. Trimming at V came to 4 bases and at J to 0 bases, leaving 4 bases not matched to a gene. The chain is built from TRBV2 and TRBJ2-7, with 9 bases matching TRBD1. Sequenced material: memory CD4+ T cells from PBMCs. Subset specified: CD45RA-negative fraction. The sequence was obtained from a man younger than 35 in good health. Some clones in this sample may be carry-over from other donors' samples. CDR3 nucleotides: TGTGCCAGCAGTGGGGACAGGGCGAGCTCCTACGAGCAGTACTTC. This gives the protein CASSGDRASSYEQYF.